The 14 T cell receptor beta chains reported below all come from one sample, sequenced in a study of neoadjuvant anti-PD-1 for oral cavity cancer. The time point is: after neoadjuvant nivolumab, at surgical resection. TCRdb's table, derived via immunoSEQ multiplex PCR, lists solely in-frame clones and lacks some. This table holds 55,000 to 75,000 clones, roughly nine tenths found once. This specimen consisted of PBMCs, obtained after nivolumab (anti-PD-1) treatment. The receptors shown here come from a person between 40 and 85 years old with oral cavity squamous cell carcinoma.

The chain couples TRBV5-1 to TRBJ2-1; the match to TRBD2 covers 12 bases. The germline V gene encodes CDR1 SGHRS and CDR2 YFSETQ. The CDR3 spans 16 residues. The V and J ends lost 0 bases and 9 bases, in that order; junction bases with no gene match: 7. The CDR3 coding sequence is TGCGCCAGCAGCTTGGAGCTAGCGGGAGGGCGTGCTGAGCAGTTCTTC. Translated, it gives CASSLELAGGRAEQFF.

The V gene is TRBV19, the J gene TRBJ1-1; D possibly corresponds to TRBD1 (6 bases). This CDR3 region has 13 residues. Per germline, CDR1 LNHDA and CDR2 SQIVND (reference sequence). Trimming took off 5 bases at V and 8 bases at J, with 15 bases between the two ends. Written as DNA, the CDR3 is TGTGCCAGTAGTCTACAGGGTTTGCCGGAAGCTTTCTTT. It is translated as CASSLQGLPEAFF.

The V call is TRBV4-1, the J call TRBJ1-3, with unresolved D. V lost 0 bases, J lost 0 bases, and 9 bases lay in between. This CDR3 has 16 amino acids. Germline V gene lookup returns CDR1 MGHRA and CDR2 YSYEKL. The CDR3 loop is CASSQEPVISGNTIYF. CDR3 DNA: TGCGCCAGCAGCCAAGAACCAGTAATCTCTGGAAACACCATATATTTT.

The V call is TRBV5-4, the J call TRBJ2-1, with D possibly being TRBD1 (5 bases). The CDR3 totals 14 residues. Germline values: CDR1 SGHNT, CDR2 YYREEE (reference sequence). Trimming shortened V by 0 bases and J by 6 bases, and 10 bases separated the two germline ends. The CDR3 protein is CASSLEGAPNEQFF. CDR3 DNA sequence: TGTGCCAGCAGCTTGGAAGGGGCGCCCAATGAGCAGTTCTTC.

This clone was observed once. The chain carries TRBV6-5 and TRBJ1-2, with 7 positions matching TRBD1. With V trimmed by 2 bases and J by 5 bases, 5 bases remained unmatched. This CDR3 comprises 14 residues. CDR1 MNHEY and CDR2 SVGAGI come from the germline V gene. In nucleotides, the CDR3 is TGTGCCAGCAGTTACGACGGGACAGTTTATGGCTACACCTTC. Its translation: CASSYDGTVYGYTF.

The chain couples TRBV5-5 to TRBJ1-1; D uncertain. CDR1 and CDR2 (germline): SGHKS, YYEKEE (reference sequence). This CDR3 spans 14 amino acids. Trimming stripped 5 bases from V and 0 bases from J, with 11 bases between. CDR3 nucleotide sequence: TGTGCCAGCAGGGCGTCGGAGGTGAACACTGAAGCTTTCTTT. Amino acid sequence: CASRASEVNTEAFF.

The chain recombines TRBV14 with TRBJ2-7; D is possibly TRBD2 (6 bases). V dropped 4 bases and J dropped 3 bases, with 22 bases sitting between them. The CDR3 is 17 residues long. Germline values: CDR1 SGHDN, CDR2 FVKESK. CDR3 in amino acids: CASSPFKSRGTIYEQYF. In DNA form, the CDR3 reads TGTGCCAGCAGCCCTTTCAAGAGCCGGGGGACGATCTACGAGCAGTACTTC.

The rearrangement links TRBV4-1 to TRBJ2-7; 8 bases align to TRBD1. The CDR3 consists of 16 residues. Germline CDR1 and CDR2: MGHRA and YSYEKL. With V trimmed by 3 bases and J by 0 bases, 7 bases remained unmatched. CDR3 DNA sequence: TGCGCCAGCAGCCATCAGAGACAGGGGCCCTCCTACGAGCAGTACTTC. Translating it yields CASSHQRQGPSYEQYF.

The gene calls are TRBV5-1 and TRBJ2-7; TRBD1 might be the D (5 bases). Trimming cost V 4 bases and J 3 bases, with 11 bases left between them. Germline values: CDR1 SGHRS, CDR2 YFSETQ. The length of the CDR3 is 13 residues. CDR3 coding DNA: TGCGCCAGCAGCCAGGGCAGGCTCTACGAGCAGTACTTC. This codes for CASSQGRLYEQYF.

The chain has TRBV14 and TRBJ1-2; D is unclear. Germline lookup yields CDR1 SGHDN and CDR2 FVKESK. The CDR3 spans 14 residues. Trimming removed 1 base at V and 5 bases at J, with 11 bases between. CDR3 in DNA: TGTGCCAGCAGCCAAGGGTTATCTGTTTATGGCTACACCTTC. Amino acids: CASSQGLSVYGYTF.

V usage is TRBV2 and J usage is TRBJ1-2; possible D gene TRBD1, 6 bases. V was trimmed by 6 bases and J by 5 bases, leaving 7 bases between them. CDR3 size: 11 residues. Germline CDR1 reads SNHLY; CDR2 reads FYNNEI. CDR3 residues: CASRTGYGYTF. Here the CDR3 DNA reads TGTGCCAGCAGAACAGGGTATGGCTACACCTTC.

This chain links TRBV19 with TRBJ1-5, with 7 bases lining up with TRBD1. CDR1 and CDR2 from the germline V gene are LNHDA and SQIVND (reference sequence). V lost 6 bases to trimming and J lost 5 bases; unmatched junction nucleotides: 4. The CDR3 has 13 amino acids. The CDR3 sequence: CASRQQGYQPQHF. The CDR3 coding sequence is TGTGCCAGTAGGCAACAGGGGTATCAGCCCCAGCATTTT.

The chain carries TRBV30 and TRBJ2-7, with no clear D. Germline V gene lookup returns CDR1 GTSNPN and CDR2 SVGIG (reference sequence). The CDR3 sequence is 13 residues long. V was pared by 0 bases and J by 4 bases, with 10 bases between. The CDR3 sequence: CAWSVEARYEQYF. For the CDR3, the DNA is TGTGCCTGGAGTGTAGAAGCCCGGTACGAGCAGTACTTC.

This clone was observed a handful of times. The chain combines TRBV28 with TRBJ2-2, with a tentative D call TRBD1 (5 bases). CDR1 is MDHEN, CDR2 SYDVKM, per germline. This CDR3 region has 14 residues. The V end was cut by 1 base, the J end by 5 bases, with 8 bases between. DNA of the CDR3: TGTGCCAGCAGTTTATCCAGGGCAACCGGGGAGCTGTTTTTT. This codes for CASSLSRATGELFF. Based on the CDR3 plus reference TRBV28 and TRBJ2-2, the full variable domain is DVKVTQSSRYLVKRTGEKVFLECVQDMDHENMFWYRQDPGLGLRLIYFSYDVKMKEKGDIPEGYSVSREKKERFSLILESASTNQTSMYLCASSLSRATGELFFGEGSRLTVL.